The rows below give T cell receptor beta chains drawn from one sample of a study of blood T cell repertoires in COVID-19. TCRdb's table, derived via immunoSEQ multiplex PCR, lists solely in-frame clones and lacks some. The sample shows 65,000 to 80,000 clones, 85% to 90% of them seen only once. Material for sequencing was peripheral blood. All receptors derive from a man aged 45 to 65 with active COVID-19. CDR3s include the opening cysteine and the closing phenylalanine or tryptophan. D genes are given only for firm matches. Clone size is given for some rows only: seen once, a few or many times, or a class if the clone is expanded.

v_gene: TRBV7-9; d_gene: NA; len: 14; abundance: NA; j_gene: TRBJ2-3; CDR3nt: TGTGCCAGCAGCTTAATCCTGAGCACAGATACGCAGTATTTT; CDR3aa: CASSLILSTDTQYF
v_gene: TRBV27; d_gene: TRBD1; len: 15; abundance: few; j_gene: TRBJ2-7; CDR3nt: TGTGCCAGCAGTTTACGAACAGGGGCCTCCTACGAGCAGTACTTC; CDR3aa: CASSLRTGASYEQYF
v_gene: TRBV29-1; d_gene: NA; len: 16; abundance: NA; j_gene: TRBJ1-4; CDR3nt: TGCAGCGTTCGCGGCCGGCGGGCCGGCACTAATGAAAAACTGTTTTTT; CDR3aa: CSVRGRRAGTNEKLFF
v_gene: TRBV29-1; d_gene: NA; len: 13; abundance: NA; j_gene: TRBJ2-7; CDR3nt: TGCAGCGTTGAAGCGGGGATCTCCTACGAGCAGTACTTC; CDR3aa: CSVEAGISYEQYF
v_gene: TRBV7-3; d_gene: NA; len: 21; abundance: NA; j_gene: TRBJ2-1; CDR3nt: TGTGCCAGCAGCCTGGGGGCAAGAAAACAGTCCCGAATACGGTCCTACAATGAGCAGTTCTTC; CDR3aa: CASSLGARKQSRIRSYNEQFF
v_gene: TRBV10-3; d_gene: NA; len: 11; abundance: NA; j_gene: TRBJ2-7; CDR3nt: TGTGCCATCGGGCAGGGTTCCGAGCAGTACTTC; CDR3aa: CAIGQGSEQYF
v_gene: TRBV9; d_gene: TRBD2; len: 17; abundance: NA; j_gene: TRBJ2-5; CDR3nt: TGTGCCAGCAGCGTAGAAGCCCTAGCGGGAGAGGAAGAGACCCAGTACTTC; CDR3aa: CASSVEALAGEEETQYF
v_gene: TRBV5-6; d_gene: NA; len: 15; abundance: once; j_gene: TRBJ2-5; CDR3nt: TGTGCCAGCAGCCTTTACCACAGGGCGGAGGAGACCCAGTACTTC; CDR3aa: CASSLYHRAEETQYF
v_gene: TRBV7-8; d_gene: NA; len: 15; abundance: NA; j_gene: TRBJ2-7; CDR3nt: TGTGCCAGCAGCTTAGCGGCAGGGGGGAACGGCGAGCAGTACTTC; CDR3aa: CASSLAAGGNGEQYF
v_gene: TRBV21-1; d_gene: NA; len: 19; abundance: once; j_gene: TRBJ2-2; CDR3nt: TGTGCCAGCAGCAAAGTGGACTTCCCACCACTAACGAACACCGGGGAGCTGTTTTTT; CDR3aa: CASSKVDFPPLTNTGELFF
v_gene: TRBV28; d_gene: TRBD1; len: 16; abundance: NA; j_gene: TRBJ2-7; CDR3nt: TGTGCCAGCAGCCGATCGGCGGGACAGGGGAGCTACGAGCAGTACTTC; CDR3aa: CASSRSAGQGSYEQYF
v_gene: TRBV30; d_gene: NA; len: 16; abundance: NA; j_gene: TRBJ1-5; CDR3nt: TGTGCCTGGAGTTCAAGACGGGCAGGGTTCAATCAGCCCCAGCATTTT; CDR3aa: CAWSSRRAGFNQPQHF
v_gene: TRBV5-6; d_gene: TRBD1; len: 14; abundance: NA; j_gene: TRBJ1-3; CDR3nt: TGTGCCAGCAGCTTGGGGACAGGTCCAAACACCATATATTTT; CDR3aa: CASSLGTGPNTIYF
v_gene: TRBV3-1/TRBV3-2; d_gene: NA; len: 14; abundance: NA; j_gene: TRBJ2-4; CDR3nt: TGTGCCGCAGACGCCAGGGGTGTGGAAAACATTCAGTACTTC; CDR3aa: CAADARGVENIQYF
v_gene: TRBV7-3; d_gene: TRBD1; len: 15; abundance: once; j_gene: TRBJ1-2; CDR3nt: TGTGCCAGCAGCCCCGGGGCAGGGGGCAGCTATGGCTACACCTTC; CDR3aa: CASSPGAGGSYGYTF